The present TCR beta chain was sequenced within a study of prognosis after radiotherapy for stage I lung cancer. Study at large: The enrollment of patients with stage I non-small cell lung cancer occurred between early 2018 and early 2019. Study-wide results and caveats: The study found that unique TCR clone counts fell after stereotactic body radiation therapy, median roughly 9,900 versus 7,200.

Worth noting for this clonotype: Its cognate antigen is unknown.

Two rounds of multiplex PCR amplified TCR beta CDR3 from genomic DNA. The authors ran first-round PCR with primers specific to each TRBV and TRBJ gene. Universal primers went into the second round of PCR. TCRdb called the multiplex PCR reads again in MiXCR, with one record for every CDR3 protein. This sample has over 10,000 distinct CDR3 sequences; about 50% occur once, and the top ten carry roughly 25%. A volume of around 6 milliliters of peripheral blood was collected by draw at each of two time points. V shed 5 bases and J shed 4 bases, with 21 bases lying between them. CDR1 is MNHEY, CDR2 SVGEGT, per germline. This CDR3 is 16 amino acids long.

The sequencing used PBMCs, collected before or after stereotactic body radiation therapy (not recorded which). The rearrangement uses TRBV6-2 or TRBV6-3 and TRBJ2-7; D is undetermined. The sequence derives from a donor of 50 years or more with non-small cell lung cancer. The CDR3 is CASSTEAGCLWYEQYF. The CDR3 DNA follows: TGTGCCAGCAGTACAGAGGCTGGGTGCCTTTGGTACGAGCAGTACTTC.